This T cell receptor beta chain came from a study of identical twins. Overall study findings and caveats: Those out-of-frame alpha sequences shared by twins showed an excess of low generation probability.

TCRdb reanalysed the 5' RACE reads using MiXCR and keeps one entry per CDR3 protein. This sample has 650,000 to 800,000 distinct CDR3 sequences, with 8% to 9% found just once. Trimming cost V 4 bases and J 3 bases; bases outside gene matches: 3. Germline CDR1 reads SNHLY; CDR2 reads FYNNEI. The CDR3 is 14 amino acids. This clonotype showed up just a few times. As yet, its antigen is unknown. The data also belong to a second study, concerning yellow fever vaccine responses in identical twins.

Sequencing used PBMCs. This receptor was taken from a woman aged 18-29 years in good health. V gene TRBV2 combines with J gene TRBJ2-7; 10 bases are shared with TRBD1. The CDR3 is CASSARTGGYEQYF. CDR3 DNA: TGTGCCAGCAGTGCACGGACAGGGGGCTACGAGCAGTACTTC.